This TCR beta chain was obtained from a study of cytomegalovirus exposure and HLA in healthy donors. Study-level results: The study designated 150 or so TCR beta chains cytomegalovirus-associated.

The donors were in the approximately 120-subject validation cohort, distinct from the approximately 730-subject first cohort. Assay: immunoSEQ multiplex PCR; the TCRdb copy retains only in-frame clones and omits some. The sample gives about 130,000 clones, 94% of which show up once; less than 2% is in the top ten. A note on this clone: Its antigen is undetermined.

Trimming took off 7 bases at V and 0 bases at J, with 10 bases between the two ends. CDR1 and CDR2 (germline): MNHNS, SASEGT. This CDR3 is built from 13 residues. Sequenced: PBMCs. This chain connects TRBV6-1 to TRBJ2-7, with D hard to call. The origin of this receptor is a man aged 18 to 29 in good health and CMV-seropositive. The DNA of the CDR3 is TGTGCCAGCAATCCTTGGAGCTCCTACGAGCAGTACTTC. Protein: CASNPWSSYEQYF.